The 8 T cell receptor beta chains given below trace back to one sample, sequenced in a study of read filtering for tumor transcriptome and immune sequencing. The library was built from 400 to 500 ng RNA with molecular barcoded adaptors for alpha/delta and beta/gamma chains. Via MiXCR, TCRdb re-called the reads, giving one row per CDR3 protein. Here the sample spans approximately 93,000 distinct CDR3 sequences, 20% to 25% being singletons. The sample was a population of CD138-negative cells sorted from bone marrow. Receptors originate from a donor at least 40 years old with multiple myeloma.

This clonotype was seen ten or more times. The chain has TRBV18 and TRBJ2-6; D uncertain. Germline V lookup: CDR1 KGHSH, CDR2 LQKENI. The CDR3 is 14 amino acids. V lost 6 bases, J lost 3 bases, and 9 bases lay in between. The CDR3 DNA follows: TGTGCCAGCTCCCAAGCCGTTGGGGCCAACGTCCTGACTTTC. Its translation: CASSQAVGANVLTF. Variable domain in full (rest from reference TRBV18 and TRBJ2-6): NAGVMQNPRHLVRRRGQEARLRCSPMKGHSHVYWYRQLPEEGLKFMVYLQKENIIDESGMPKERFSAEFPKEGPSILRIQQVVRGDSAAYFCASSQAVGANVLTFGAGSRLTVL.

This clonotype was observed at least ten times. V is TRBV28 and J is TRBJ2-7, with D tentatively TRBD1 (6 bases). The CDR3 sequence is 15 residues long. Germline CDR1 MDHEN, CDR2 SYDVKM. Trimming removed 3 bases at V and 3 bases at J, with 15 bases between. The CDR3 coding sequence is TGTGCCAGCAGTTTGGGGGCCACGTCCGTCTACGAGCAGTACTTC. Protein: CASSLGATSVYEQYF.

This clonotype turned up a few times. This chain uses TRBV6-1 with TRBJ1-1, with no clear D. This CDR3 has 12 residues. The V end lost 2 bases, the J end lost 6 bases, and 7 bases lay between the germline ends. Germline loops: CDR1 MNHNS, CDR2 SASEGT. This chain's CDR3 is CASSEWPSEAFF. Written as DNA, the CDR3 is TGTGCCAGCAGTGAATGGCCATCTGAAGCTTTCTTT.

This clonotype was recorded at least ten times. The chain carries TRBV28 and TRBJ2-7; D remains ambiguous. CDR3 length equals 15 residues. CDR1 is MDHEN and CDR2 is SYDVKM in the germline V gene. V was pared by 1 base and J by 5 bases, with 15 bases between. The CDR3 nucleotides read TGTGCCAGCAGTTTATATAGCCGGGCCCCTAACGAGCAGTACTTC. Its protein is CASSLYSRAPNEQYF.

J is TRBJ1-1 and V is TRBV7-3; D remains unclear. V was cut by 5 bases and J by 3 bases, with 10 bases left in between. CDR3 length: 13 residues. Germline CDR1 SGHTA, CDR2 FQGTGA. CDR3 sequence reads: CASSLFQDTEAFF. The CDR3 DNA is TGTGCCAGCAGCCTATTTCAGGACACTGAAGCTTTCTTT.

CDR3 DNA sequence: TGTGCCAGCATTGACAGGGATGCCTCCCACGTGCAGTACTTC. This encodes CASIDRDASHVQYF. The chain uses TRBV28 and TRBJ2-7; 7 bases are shared with TRBD1. Trimming cost V 7 bases and J 9 bases; bases outside gene matches: 15. CDR3 size: 14 residues. Germline lookup yields CDR1 MDHEN and CDR2 SYDVKM.

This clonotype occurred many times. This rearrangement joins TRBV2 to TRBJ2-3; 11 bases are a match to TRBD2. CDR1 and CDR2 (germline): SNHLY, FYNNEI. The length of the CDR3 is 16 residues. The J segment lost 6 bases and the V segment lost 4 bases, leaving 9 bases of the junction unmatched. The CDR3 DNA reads TGTGCCAGCAGTGCCAGACTAGCGGGGACGGGGGATACGCAGTATTTT. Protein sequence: CASSARLAGTGDTQYF.

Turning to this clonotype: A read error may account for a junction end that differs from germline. The CDR3 region has the DNA TGTGCCAGCAGTCGGACTTACCAAGAGATCCAGTACTTC. It codes for CASSRTYQEIQYF. The chain has TRBV12-3 or TRBV12-4 and TRBJ2-5, with D possibly matching TRBD2 (5 bases). The CDR3 contains 13 residues.